What follows is one TCR beta chain and its context. The data stem from a study of shared clonotypes between healthy human individuals. The data were produced by immunoSEQ multiplex PCR, yet TCRdb's version contains in-frame clones alone and is incomplete. Among nearly 750,000 clones listed, over 55% were seen once. This TCR came from a woman in her 30s in good health. Source material: memory CD4+ T cells sorted from blood. Subset in this sample: CD45RA-negative fraction.

DNA for the CDR3: TGCGCCAGCAGCCTCACAGACGGCGGGGAGCTGTTTTTT. Its translation: CASSLTDGGELFF. The chain joins TRBV5-1 to TRBJ2-2; no clear D. The V end was cut by 4 bases, the J end by 7 bases, with 11 bases between. CDR1 and CDR2 from the germline V gene are SGHRS and YFSETQ. The CDR3 extends over 13 amino acids.